Listed below are T cell receptor beta chains from one sample, sequenced in a study of blood T cell repertoires in COVID-19. Measured with immunoSEQ multiplex PCR; TCRdb has only the in-frame clones, and not every one. The sample lists around 160,000 clones, around 89% occurring once. The specimen was PBMCs or T cells enriched from blood (not recorded which). The receptors here all came from a woman aged 25 to 39 with acute COVID-19. The CDR3 runs from the conserved cysteine through the conserved F or W. The D gene is left open where the match is weak. Some rows have no size entry. The others give once, few or many, or a class for an expanded clone.

v_call	d_call	clone_size	j_call	cdr3_aa	cdr3_nt
TRBV9	NA	NA	TRBJ2-7	CASSVGGPGWSYEQYF	TGTGCCAGCAGCGTAGGCGGACCGGGATGGTCCTACGAGCAGTACTTC
TRBV7-9	NA	NA	TRBJ1-1	CASSFEGNTEAFF	TGTGCCAGCAGCTTCGAGGGGAACACTGAAGCTTTCTTT
TRBV5-1	NA	NA	TRBJ2-3	CASSLAQSADTQYF	TGCGCCAGCTCTCTAGCCCAAAGCGCAGATACGCAGTATTTT
TRBV7-9	TRBD1	NA	TRBJ1-2	CASSSITRGKDYGYTF	TGTGCCAGCAGCTCAATAACCAGGGGGAAGGACTATGGCTACACCTTC
TRBV7-3	TRBD1	NA	TRBJ1-2	CASSQETGLGYTF	TGTGCCAGCAGCCAAGAGACAGGGCTTGGCTACACCTTC
TRBV7-8	NA	NA	TRBJ2-7	CASSPSNYEQYF	TGTGCCAGCAGCCCGAGTAACTACGAGCAGTACTTC
TRBV6-5	NA	NA	TRBJ1-2	CASVGANYGYTF	TGTGCCAGCGTGGGGGCGAACTATGGCTACACCTTC
TRBV11-2	NA	NA	TRBJ1-5	CASSPTLDQPQHF	TGTGCCAGCAGCCCTACCCTCGATCAGCCCCAGCATTTT
TRBV18	NA	NA	TRBJ1-1	CASSQGTQTTEAFF	TGTGCCAGCTCACAGGGGACACAAACCACTGAAGCTTTCTTT
TRBV5-1	NA	NA	TRBJ2-5	CASSPGLYGPQETQYF	TGCGCCAGCAGCCCCGGACTTTATGGCCCTCAAGAGACCCAGTACTTC
TRBV7-2	NA	once	TRBJ2-5	CASTTLTGETQYF	TGTGCCAGCACCACACTGACGGGAGAGACCCAGTACTTC
TRBV3-1/TRBV3-2	TRBD2	NA	TRBJ2-7	CASSQPGPGTSGREPYEQYF	TGTGCCAGCAGCCAACCGGGGCCGGGGACTAGCGGGAGGGAACCCTACGAGCAGTACTTC
TRBV6-2/TRBV6-3	TRBD1	NA	TRBJ1-6	CASSGHGQGNNSPLHF	TGTGCCAGCAGCGGCCACGGACAGGGGAATAATTCACCCCTCCACTTT
TRBV30	NA	many	TRBJ1-5	CAWDRDTNQPQHF	TGTGCCTGGGACCGGGACACTAATCAGCCCCAGCATTTT
TRBV27	NA	NA	TRBJ2-7	CASKRESAYEQYF	TGTGCCAGCAAGAGGGAATCAGCCTACGAGCAGTACTTC
TRBV6-2/TRBV6-3	TRBD2	NA	TRBJ2-7	CASSYVAGGSEQYF	TGTGCCAGCAGTTACGTTGCGGGAGGCTCCGAGCAGTACTTC
TRBV19	NA	NA	TRBJ1-2	CASSLRNYGYTF	TGTGCCAGTAGCCTACGCAACTATGGCTACACCTTC
TRBV10-3	TRBD1	few	TRBJ2-7	CATGTGGGEQYF	TGTGCCACCGGCACAGGGGGAGGCGAGCAGTACTTC
TRBV2	NA	NA	TRBJ2-3	CASQGLWAQYF	TGTGCCAGCCAGGGCCTATGGGCGCAGTATTTT
TRBV28	NA	NA	TRBJ1-5	CASSLLTGKPQHF	TGTGCCAGCAGTTTACTCACAGGGAAGCCCCAGCATTTT